Sequencing of this T cell receptor (beta chain) was carried out in a study of blood T cell repertoires in COVID-19. At the level of the study: Samples of COVID-19 (acute and convalescent) were obtained from the United States, Italy and Spain.

CDR3 length: 13 amino acids. V dropped 1 base and J dropped 7 bases, with 8 bases sitting between them. In the original workflow: Amplifying reference gene primers gave estimates of nucleated cell counts. Generated by immunoSEQ multiplex PCR, the TCRdb table keeps only in-frame clones and is missing some. The V and J calls and clone size are taken from that table; D and trimming were inferred from the DNA. Counted here are about 190,000 clones, around 86% occurring once; the ten biggest clones make up 5.5% to 7.5%. The chain is built from TRBV12-3 or TRBV12-4 and TRBJ2-1, with D unresolved. Sample: peripheral blood. This TCR was recovered from a man aged 35-49 years with acute or convalescent COVID-19. Written as DNA, the CDR3 is TGTGCCAGCAGTTTAGGTCGGCGGAATGAGCAGTTCTTC. This sequence encodes CASSLGRRNEQFF.